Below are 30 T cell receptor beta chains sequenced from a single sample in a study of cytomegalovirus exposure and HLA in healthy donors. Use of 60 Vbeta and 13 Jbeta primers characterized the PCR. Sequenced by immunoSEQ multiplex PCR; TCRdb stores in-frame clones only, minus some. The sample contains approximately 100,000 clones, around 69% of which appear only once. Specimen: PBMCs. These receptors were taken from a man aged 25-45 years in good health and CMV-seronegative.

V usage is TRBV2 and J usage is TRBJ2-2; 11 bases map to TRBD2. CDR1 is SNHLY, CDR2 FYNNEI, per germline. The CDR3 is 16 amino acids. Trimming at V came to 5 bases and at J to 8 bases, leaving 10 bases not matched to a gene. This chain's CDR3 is CASSKGGLAVLGELFF. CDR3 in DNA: TGTGCCAGCAGTAAAGGGGGACTAGCGGTATTGGGGGAGCTGTTTTTT.

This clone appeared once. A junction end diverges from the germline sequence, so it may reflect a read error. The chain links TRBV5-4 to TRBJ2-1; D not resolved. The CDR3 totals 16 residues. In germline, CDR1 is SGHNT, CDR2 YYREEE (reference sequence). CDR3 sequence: CASSRPTQKSYNGQFF. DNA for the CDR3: TGTGCCAGCAGCCGCCCGACACAGAAGTCTTACAATGGGCAGTTCTTC.

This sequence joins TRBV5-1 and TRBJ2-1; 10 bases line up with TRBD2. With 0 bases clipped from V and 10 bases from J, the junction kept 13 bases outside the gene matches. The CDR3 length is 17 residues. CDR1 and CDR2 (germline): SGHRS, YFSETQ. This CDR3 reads CASSLASSGGEVREQFF. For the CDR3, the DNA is TGCGCCAGCAGCTTGGCTTCCAGCGGGGGGGAGGTCAGGGAGCAGTTCTTC. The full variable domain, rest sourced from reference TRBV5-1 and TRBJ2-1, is KAGVTQTPRYLIKTRGQQVTLSCSPISGHRSVSWYQQTPGQGLQFLFEYFSETQRNKGNFPGRFSGRQFSNSRSEMNVSTLELGDSALYLCASSLASSGGEVREQFFGPGTRLTVL.

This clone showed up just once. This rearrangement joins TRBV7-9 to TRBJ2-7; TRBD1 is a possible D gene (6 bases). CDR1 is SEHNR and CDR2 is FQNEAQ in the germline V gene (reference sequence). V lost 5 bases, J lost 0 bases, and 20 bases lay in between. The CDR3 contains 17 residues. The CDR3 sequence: CASSLDHPTGNSYEQYF. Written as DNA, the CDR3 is TGTGCCAGCAGCCTCGATCACCCGACAGGAAACTCCTACGAGCAGTACTTC. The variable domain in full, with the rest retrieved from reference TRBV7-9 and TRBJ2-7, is DTGVSQNPRHKITKRGQNVTFRCDPISEHNRLYWYRQTLGQGPEFLTYFQNEAQLEKSRLLSDRFSAERPKGSFSTLEIQRTEQGDSAMYLCASSLDHPTGNSYEQYFGPGTRLTVT.

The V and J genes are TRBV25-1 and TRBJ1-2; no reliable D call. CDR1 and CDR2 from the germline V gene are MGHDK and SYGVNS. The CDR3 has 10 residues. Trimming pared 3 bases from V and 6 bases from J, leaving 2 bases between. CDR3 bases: TGTGCCAGCAGTGACGATGGCTACACCTTC. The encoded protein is CASSDDGYTF.

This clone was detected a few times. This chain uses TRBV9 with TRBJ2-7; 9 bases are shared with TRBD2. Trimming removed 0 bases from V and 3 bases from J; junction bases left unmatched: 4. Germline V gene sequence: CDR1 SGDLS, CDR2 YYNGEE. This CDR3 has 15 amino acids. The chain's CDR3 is CASSVEVSGSYEQYF. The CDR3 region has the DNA TGTGCCAGCAGCGTAGAGGTTAGCGGGAGCTACGAGCAGTACTTC.

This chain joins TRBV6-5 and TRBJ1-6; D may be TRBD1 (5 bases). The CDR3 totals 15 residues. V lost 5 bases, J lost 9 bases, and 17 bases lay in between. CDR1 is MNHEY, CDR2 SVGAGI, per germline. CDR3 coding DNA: TGTGCCAGCAGTGACTGGACATTTAAAGGTTCACCCCTCCACTTT. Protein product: CASSDWTFKGSPLHF.

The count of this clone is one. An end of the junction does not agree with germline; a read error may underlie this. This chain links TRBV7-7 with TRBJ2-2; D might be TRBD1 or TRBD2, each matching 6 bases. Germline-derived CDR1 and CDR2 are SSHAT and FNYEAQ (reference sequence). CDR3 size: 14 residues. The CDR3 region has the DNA TGTGCTAGCAGCTTAGCGGACAGAGTCGGGGAGCTGTTTTTT. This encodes CASSLADRVGELFF.

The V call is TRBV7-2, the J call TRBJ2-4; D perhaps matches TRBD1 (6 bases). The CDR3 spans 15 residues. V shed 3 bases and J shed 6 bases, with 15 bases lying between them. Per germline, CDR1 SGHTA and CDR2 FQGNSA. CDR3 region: CASSLRPGQSNIQYF. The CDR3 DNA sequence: TGTGCCAGCAGCTTGCGTCCGGGACAATCAAACATTCAGTACTTC.

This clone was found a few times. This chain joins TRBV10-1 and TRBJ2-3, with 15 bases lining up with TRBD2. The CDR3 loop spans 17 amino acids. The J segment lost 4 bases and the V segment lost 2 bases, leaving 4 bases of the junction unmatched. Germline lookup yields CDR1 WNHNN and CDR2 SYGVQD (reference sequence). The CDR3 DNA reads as TGCGCCAGCAGTGAGAGGACTAGCGGGGGGGATGCAGATACGCAGTATTTT. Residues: CASSERTSGGDADTQYF.

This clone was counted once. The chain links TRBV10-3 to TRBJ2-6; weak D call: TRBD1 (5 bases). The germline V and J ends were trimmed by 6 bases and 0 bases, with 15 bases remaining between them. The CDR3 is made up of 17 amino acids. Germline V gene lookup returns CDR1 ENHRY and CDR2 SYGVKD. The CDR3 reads CAISRAGLNSGANVLTF. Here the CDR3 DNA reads TGTGCCATCAGCCGGGCAGGGTTAAACTCTGGGGCCAACGTCCTGACTTTC.

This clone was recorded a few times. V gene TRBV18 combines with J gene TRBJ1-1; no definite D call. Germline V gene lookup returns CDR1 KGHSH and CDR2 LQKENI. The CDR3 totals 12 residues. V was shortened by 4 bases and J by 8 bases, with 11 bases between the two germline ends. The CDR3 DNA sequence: TGTGCCAGCTCACAAACCGCCAGAGAAGCTTTCTTT. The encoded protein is CASSQTAREAFF.

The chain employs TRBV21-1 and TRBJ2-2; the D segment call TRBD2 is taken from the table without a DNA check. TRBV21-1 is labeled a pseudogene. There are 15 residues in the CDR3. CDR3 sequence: CAREYGAGGAGELFF. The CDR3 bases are TGTGCCAGGGAATACGGGGCCGGCGGGGCCGGGGAGCTGTTTTTT.

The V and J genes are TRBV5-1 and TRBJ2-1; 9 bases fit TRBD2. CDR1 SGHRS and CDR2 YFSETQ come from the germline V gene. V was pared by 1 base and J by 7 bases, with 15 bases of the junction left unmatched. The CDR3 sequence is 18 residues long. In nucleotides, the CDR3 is TGCGCCAGCAGCTTGTCTCGCCCGGGCGGGAGGGCCGGGAATGAGCAGTTCTTC. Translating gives CASSLSRPGGRAGNEQFF.

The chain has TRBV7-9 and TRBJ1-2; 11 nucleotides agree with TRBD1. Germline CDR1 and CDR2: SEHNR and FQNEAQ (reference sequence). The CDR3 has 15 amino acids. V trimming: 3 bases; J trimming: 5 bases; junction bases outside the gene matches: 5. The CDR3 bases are TGTGCCAGCAGCTTCTCGGGACAGGGGGGATATGGCTACACCTTC. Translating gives CASSFSGQGGYGYTF.

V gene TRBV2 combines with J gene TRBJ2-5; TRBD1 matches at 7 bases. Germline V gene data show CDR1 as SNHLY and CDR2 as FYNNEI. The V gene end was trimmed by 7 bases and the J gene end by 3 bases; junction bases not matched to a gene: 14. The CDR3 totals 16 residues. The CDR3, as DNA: TGTGCCAGCATACGATCCGAGATAGACAGGGAAGAGACCCAGTACTTC. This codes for CASIRSEIDREETQYF.

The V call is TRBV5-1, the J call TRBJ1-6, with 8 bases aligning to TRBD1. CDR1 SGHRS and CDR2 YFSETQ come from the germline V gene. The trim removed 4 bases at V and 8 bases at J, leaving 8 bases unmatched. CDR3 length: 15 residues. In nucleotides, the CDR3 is TGCGCCAGCAGCCCGAGGACAGGGCGGGATTCACCCCTCCACTTT. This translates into CASSPRTGRDSPLHF.

The CDR3 DNA reads TGTGCCAGCAGTGTCGTGTCGGTGAACACTGAAGCTTTCTTT. It encodes CASSVVSVNTEAFF. V usage is TRBV6-1 and J usage is TRBJ1-1; D is uncertain. This CDR3 has 14 amino acids. V lost 4 bases, J lost 0 bases, and 9 bases lay in between. Germline-derived CDR1 and CDR2 are MNHNS and SASEGT.

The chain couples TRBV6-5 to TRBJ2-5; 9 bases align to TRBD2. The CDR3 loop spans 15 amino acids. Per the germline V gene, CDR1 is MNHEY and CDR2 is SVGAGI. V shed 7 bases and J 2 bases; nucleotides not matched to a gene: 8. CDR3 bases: TGTGCCAGCAAGCGCCTAGCGGGGATACAAGAGACCCAGTACTTC. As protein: CASKRLAGIQETQYF.

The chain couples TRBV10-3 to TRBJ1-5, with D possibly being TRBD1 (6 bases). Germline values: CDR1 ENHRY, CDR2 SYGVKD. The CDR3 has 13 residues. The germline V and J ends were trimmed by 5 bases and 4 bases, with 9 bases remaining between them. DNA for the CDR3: TGTGCCATCAGTACCAGGGGTAATCAGCCCCAGCATTTT. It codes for CAISTRGNQPQHF.

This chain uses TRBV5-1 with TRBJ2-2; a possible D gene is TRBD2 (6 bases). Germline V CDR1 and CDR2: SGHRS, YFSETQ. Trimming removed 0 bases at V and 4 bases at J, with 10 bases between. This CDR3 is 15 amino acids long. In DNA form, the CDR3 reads TGCGCCAGCAGCTTGGGCGCGGGACCCACCGGGGAGCTGTTTTTT. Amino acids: CASSLGAGPTGELFF.

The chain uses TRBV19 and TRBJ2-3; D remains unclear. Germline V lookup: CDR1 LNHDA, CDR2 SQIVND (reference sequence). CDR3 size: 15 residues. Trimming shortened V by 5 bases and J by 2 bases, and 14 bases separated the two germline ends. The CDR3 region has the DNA TGTGCCAGTAGTTTAACTGTACAGATCACAGATACGCAGTATTTT. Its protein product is CASSLTVQITDTQYF.

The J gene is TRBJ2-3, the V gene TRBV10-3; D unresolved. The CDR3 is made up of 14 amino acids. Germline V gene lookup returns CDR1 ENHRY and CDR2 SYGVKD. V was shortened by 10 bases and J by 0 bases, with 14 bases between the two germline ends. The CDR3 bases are TGTGCCAACGCCAATGACTGGAGCACAGATACGCAGTATTTT. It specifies CANANDWSTDTQYF.

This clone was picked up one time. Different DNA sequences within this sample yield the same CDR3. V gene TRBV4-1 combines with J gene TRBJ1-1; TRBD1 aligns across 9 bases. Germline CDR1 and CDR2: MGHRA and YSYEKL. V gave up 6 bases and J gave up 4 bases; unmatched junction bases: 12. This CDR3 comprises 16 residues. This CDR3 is CASSQSTGTGSTEAFF. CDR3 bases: TGCGCCAGCAGTCAATCTACCGGGACAGGGAGCACTGAAGCTTTCTTT.

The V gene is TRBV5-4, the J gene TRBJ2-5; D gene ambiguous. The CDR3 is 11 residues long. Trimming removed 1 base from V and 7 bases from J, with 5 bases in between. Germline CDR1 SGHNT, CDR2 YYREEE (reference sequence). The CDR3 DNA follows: TGTGCCAGCAGCTTGTCCGGGACCCAGTACTTC. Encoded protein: CASSLSGTQYF.

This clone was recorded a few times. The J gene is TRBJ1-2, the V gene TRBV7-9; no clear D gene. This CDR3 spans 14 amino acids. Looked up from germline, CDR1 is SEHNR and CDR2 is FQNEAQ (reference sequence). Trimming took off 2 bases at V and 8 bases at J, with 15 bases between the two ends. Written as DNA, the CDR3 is TGTGCCAGCAGCTTAAATGGACTTCCTATGGGCTACACCTTC. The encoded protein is CASSLNGLPMGYTF.

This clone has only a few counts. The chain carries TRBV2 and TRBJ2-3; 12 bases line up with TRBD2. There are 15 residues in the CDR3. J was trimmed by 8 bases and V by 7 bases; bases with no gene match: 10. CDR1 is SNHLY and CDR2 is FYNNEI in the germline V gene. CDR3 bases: TGTGCCAGCAAGAAGGGGACTAGCGGGCCGGGTACGCAGTATTTT. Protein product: CASKKGTSGPGTQYF.

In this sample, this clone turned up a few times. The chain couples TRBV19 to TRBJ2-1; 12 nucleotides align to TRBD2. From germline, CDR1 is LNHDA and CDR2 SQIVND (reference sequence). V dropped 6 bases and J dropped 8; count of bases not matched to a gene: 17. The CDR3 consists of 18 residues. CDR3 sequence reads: CASSDHIRLAGASDEQFF. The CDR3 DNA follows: TGTGCCAGTAGCGATCATATAAGACTAGCGGGGGCTTCGGATGAGCAGTTCTTC.

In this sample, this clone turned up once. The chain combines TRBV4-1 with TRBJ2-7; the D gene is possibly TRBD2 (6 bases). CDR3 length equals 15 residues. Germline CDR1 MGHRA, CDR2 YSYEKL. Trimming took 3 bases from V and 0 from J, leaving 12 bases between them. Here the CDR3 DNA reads TGCGCCAGCAGCCAGCCGGGACTTAGCTCCTACGAGCAGTACTTC. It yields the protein CASSQPGLSSYEQYF.

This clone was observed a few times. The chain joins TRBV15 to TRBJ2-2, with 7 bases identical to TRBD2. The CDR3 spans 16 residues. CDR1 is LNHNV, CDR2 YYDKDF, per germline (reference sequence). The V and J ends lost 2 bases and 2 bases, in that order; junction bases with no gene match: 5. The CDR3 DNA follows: TGTGCCACCAGCAGATCCGGGACTAAAAACACCGGGGAGCTGTTTTTT. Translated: CATSRSGTKNTGELFF.